This T cell receptor (beta chain) is from a study of Ad26.COV2.S vaccination and SARS-CoV-2 variants (TCRdb year 2021). With regard to the full study: Vaccine-arm donors came from COV1001, a multicentre, randomized, double-blind, placebo-controlled phase I-IIa trial of Ad26.COV2.S in healthy adults. Ad26.COV2.S was given intramuscularly at 5x10^10 or 1x10^11 viral particles, as a single shot or as two shots 56 days apart. The specificity and breadth of SARS-CoV-2-reactive T cell receptors after Ad26.COV2.S vaccination were assessed by TCRbeta repertoire sequencing. The TCR-sequenced set comprised about 32 samples: about 19 Ad26.COV2.S vaccine recipients, 5 placebo recipients and 8 SARS-CoV-2 convalescent individuals. Participants in the trial were split at random into five groups of five each, receiving low-dose or high-dose Ad26.COV2.S once or twice, or else placebo on both occasions. Investigators remained blinded to trial group allocation during experiments and outcome assessment. General findings and caveats noted by the study authors: After vaccination, substantial breadth of spike-specific CD8+ and CD4+ T cell responses was reported. Vaccine and placebo recipients had similar non-spike TCR breadth, a finding consistent with the vaccine containing only spike. Compared with placebo recipients, Ad26.COV2.S recipients showed higher spike-specific TCR breadth (P = 0.0014). The authors noted that the TCR breadth and depth analyses may have underestimated total T cell responses. The study was not powered to compare responses between vaccine doses or regimens.

From the germline V gene, CDR1 is SGHRS and CDR2 is YFSETQ. From the cysteine up to the phenylalanine, the CDR3 has a length of 16 residues. The only DNA kept is the CDR3, 48 bases in frame from the first base. The V end gives up 0 bases and the J end 0 bases, leaving 4 bases in the junction not matched to a gene. As for this clone: There is no known antigen for this receptor. Base qualities are not at hand, and no much larger clone is one base apart.

TCRbeta CDR3 regions were sequenced with the immunoSEQ Assay. After extraction, genomic DNA underwent amplification by bias-controlled multiplex PCR, followed by high-throughput sequencing. Concerning the study's data processing: To quantify the absolute abundance of every unique TCRbeta CDR3 region, sequences were collapsed and filtered. T cell fraction was estimated by normalization of TCRbeta template counts to usable DNA, with usable DNA being measured through amplification of reference genes present in all nucleated cells. Repertoire TCRs were annotated as SARS-CoV-2-specific by exact matching of V gene, CDR3 amino acid sequence and J gene to a known reactive TCR set. MIRA supplied the reference SARS-CoV-2 TCR set, which was filtered for enrichment in COVID-19-positive ImmuneCODE repertoires so that public or cross-reactive TCRs were removed. Using the MIRA antigens, annotated TCRs were further analysed by specific ORF or by position within an ORF. Depth was the summed frequency of annotated unique rearrangements, while breadth was defined as annotated unique rearrangements over total unique productive rearrangements. Two-sided Wilcoxon rank-sum tests were applied when comparing TCR breadth between groups. As stored in TCRdb, this immuneACCESS dataset retains in-frame rearrangements with V and J assigned. A fraction of the clones does not appear; measured against another copy, unresolved V genes explain less than half of the discrepancy, and the remainder lacks a known reason. D and trimming come from the DNA, and the V and J calls and clone size come from that table. The table for this sample lists 440,000 or so clones; less than 95% of them were counted only once. The ten largest account for around 4.5% of the sample.

The meaning of the sample's treatment or condition label: over 15 received Ad26.COV2.S at low or high dose, single or two shots; several received placebo; per-sample allocation not given. For vaccine and placebo recipients, repertoires were sequenced using samples collected on day 63 after the first injection. In Cohort 1b, some 25 adults aged 18-55 years were enrolled at a single site in Boston, USA, between 29 July and 7 August 2020. Ad26.COV2.S consisted of a replication-incompetent adenovirus type 26 vector by which a prefusion-stabilized SARS-CoV-2 spike protein from the original Wuhan strain was expressed.

The rearranged segments are TRBV5-1 and TRBJ2-7; 9 bases in the middle match TRBD2. The clonotype comes from a person between 18 and 59 years old who received the Ad26.COV2.S COVID-19 vaccine or a placebo. Sequencing used peripheral blood, obtained in a trial of Ad26.COV2.S vaccine versus placebo. The DNA sequence is as follows: TGCGCCAGCAGCTTGGCCCTAGCGGGAAACTCCTACGAGCAGTACTTC. Its protein is CASSLALAGNSYEQYF.